This T cell receptor (beta chain) was recovered during a study of T cell responses to AZD1222 COVID-19 vaccine. The wider study: Doses given second, at about 4 or about 12 weeks, were pooled.

This clone came up once. Antigen: not known. The CDR3 is 19 amino acids. Germline-derived CDR1 and CDR2 are SGDLS and YYNGEE. Trimming left V 0 bases short and J 0 bases short, with 19 bases between. Only in-frame clones appear in the TCRdb table, and some are missing; sequencing was by immunoSEQ multiplex PCR. The sample includes about 110,000 clones, 81% of them seen just once. Findings and limits, study-wide: Dominant CD4 TCR responses targeted spike regions 160-218 and 743-854. Only after the peak T cell response were repertoires sampled.

The genes are TRBV9 and TRBJ1-3; D uncertain. The specimen comprised peripheral blood, sampled on day 0 of AZD1222 vaccination. This TCR came from an adult in good health. The CDR3 here is CASSVGLLLRPNSGNTIYF. The CDR3 DNA reads as TGTGCCAGCAGCGTAGGTCTCCTTCTGAGACCGAACTCTGGAAACACCATATATTTT.